This T cell receptor beta chain was found in a study of T cell responses to AZD1222 COVID-19 vaccine. Study-wide results and caveats: Epitopes outside B.1.351 and B.1.1.7 mutated regions reportedly drew nearly half of spike TCRs.

Per the germline V gene, CDR1 is SGHRS and CDR2 is YFSETQ. The CDR3 runs to 16 residues. With 0 bases removed from V and 2 bases from J, the gap between germline ends came to 14 bases. This table comes from immunoSEQ multiplex PCR, and its TCRdb copy is limited to in-frame clones, with some not included. The sample shows around 160,000 clones, roughly nine tenths of them seen only once. About this clone itself: Its antigen remains unidentified.

The sequenced sample was peripheral blood, obtained on day 0 of AZD1222 vaccination. This TCR was recovered from an adult in good health. The chain carries TRBV5-1 and TRBJ1-1, with no clear D. The CDR3 coding sequence is TGCGCCAGCAGCTTGGGCCCGTTGACCGATAACACTGAAGCTTTCTTT. Translating gives CASSLGPLTDNTEAFF.